This T cell receptor beta chain was observed in a study of Ad26.COV2.S vaccination and SARS-CoV-2 variants. Study-wide context: The vaccine Ad26.COV2.S was put into the muscle once, or twice with 56 days between. Study-wide findings and caveats: Reportedly, spike-specific CD8+ and CD4+ T cell responses achieved substantial breadth once vaccination had taken place.

Treatment of the sample: roughly 20 received Ad26.COV2.S at low or high dose, single or two shots; about 5 received placebo; per-sample allocation not given. On day 63 after the first injection, vaccine and placebo recipients gave samples. Expression of Wuhan-strain SARS-CoV-2 spike came from the Ad26 vector that formed the vaccine. About this clone: Its antigen is unknown.

The table came from immunoSEQ multiplex PCR; TCRdb's copy has only in-frame clones and leaves some out. The data show 350,000 to 400,000 clones, roughly nine tenths seen once. The specimen comprised peripheral blood, sampled in a trial of Ad26.COV2.S vaccine versus placebo. The origin of this receptor is a person aged 18-65 years who received the Ad26.COV2.S COVID-19 vaccine or a placebo.

The CDR3 bases are TGTGCCAGCAGCTTCGGGCTAGCGGGGGGGAGCACAGATACGCAGTATTTT. It is translated as CASSFGLAGGSTDTQYF. The rearrangement joins TRBV7-9 to TRBJ2-3; 12 nucleotides align to TRBD2. The CDR3 consists of 17 residues. Germline loops: CDR1 SEHNR, CDR2 FQNEAQ (reference sequence). Unmatched junction bases numbered 4, after V lost 3 bases and J lost 0 bases.